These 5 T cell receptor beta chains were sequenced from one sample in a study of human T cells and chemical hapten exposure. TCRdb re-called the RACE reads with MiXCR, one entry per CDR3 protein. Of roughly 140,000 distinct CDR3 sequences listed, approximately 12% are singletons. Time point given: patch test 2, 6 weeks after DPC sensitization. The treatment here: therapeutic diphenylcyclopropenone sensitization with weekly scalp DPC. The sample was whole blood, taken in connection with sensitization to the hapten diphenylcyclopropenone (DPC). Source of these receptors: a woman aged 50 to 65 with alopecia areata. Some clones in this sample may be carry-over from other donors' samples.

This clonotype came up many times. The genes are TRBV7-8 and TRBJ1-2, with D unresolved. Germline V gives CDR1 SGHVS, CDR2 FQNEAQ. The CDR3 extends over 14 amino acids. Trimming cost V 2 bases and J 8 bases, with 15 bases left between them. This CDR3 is CASSLFSGQDGYTF. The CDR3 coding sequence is TGTGCCAGCAGCTTATTTTCCGGCCAGGACGGCTACACCTTC.

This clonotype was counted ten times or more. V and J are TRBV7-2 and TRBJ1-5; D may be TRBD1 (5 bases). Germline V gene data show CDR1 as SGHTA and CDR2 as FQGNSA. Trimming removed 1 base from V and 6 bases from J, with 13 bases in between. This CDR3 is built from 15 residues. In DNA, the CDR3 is TGTGCCAGCAGCTTAGGAGGGGCGGGCGGTCAGCCCCAGCATTTT. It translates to CASSLGGAGGQPQHF.

The DNA of the CDR3 is TGCAGTGCTAGGGGGGGACTAGCGGGTTCGGATGAGCAGTTCTTC. Translating it yields CSARGGLAGSDEQFF. The V and J genes are TRBV20-1 and TRBJ2-1; TRBD2 aligns across 12 bases. The germline V gene has CDR1 DFQATT and CDR2 SNEGSKA (reference sequence). The CDR3 has 15 amino acids. J gave up 8 bases and V 3 bases, and 8 bases lay outside the gene matches.

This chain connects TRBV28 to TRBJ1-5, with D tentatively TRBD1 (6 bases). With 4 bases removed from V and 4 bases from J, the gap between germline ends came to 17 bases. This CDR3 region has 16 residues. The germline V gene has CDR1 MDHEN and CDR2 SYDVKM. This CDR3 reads CASSSSGALRNQPQHF. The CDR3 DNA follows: TGTGCCAGCAGTTCATCAGGGGCCCTTCGGAATCAGCCCCAGCATTTT.

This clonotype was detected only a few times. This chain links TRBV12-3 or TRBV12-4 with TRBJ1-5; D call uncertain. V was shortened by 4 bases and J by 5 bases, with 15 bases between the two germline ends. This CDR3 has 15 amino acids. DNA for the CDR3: TGTGCCAGCAGTTCGGACGGACGTGGGGATCAGCCCCAGCATTTT. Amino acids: CASSSDGRGDQPQHF.